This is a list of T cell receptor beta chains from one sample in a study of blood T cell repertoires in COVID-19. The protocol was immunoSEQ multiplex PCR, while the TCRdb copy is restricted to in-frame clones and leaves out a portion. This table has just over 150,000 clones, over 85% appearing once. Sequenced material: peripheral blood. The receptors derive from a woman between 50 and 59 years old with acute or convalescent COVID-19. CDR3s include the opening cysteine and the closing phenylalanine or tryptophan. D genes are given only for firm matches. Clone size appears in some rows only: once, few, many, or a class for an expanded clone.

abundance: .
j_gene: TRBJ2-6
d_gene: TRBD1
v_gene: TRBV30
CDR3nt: TGTGCCTGGAGCCGGAGGGGACAGGGGATTGGGGCCAACGTCCTGACTTTC
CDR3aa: CAWSRRGQGIGANVLTF

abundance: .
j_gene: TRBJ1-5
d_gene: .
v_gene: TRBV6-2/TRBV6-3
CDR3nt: TGTGCCAGCAGTTACCCAGGCAGCGGTGATCAGCCCCAGCATTTT
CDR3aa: CASSYPGSGDQPQHF

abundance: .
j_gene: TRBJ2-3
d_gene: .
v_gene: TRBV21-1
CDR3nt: TGTGCCAGCAGCAAAGGGGAAGCGGGACGCACAGATACGCAGTATTTT
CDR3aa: CASSKGEAGRTDTQYF

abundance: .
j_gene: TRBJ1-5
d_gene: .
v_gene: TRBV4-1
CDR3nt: TGCGCCAGCAGCCAAGATGGGCCCAATCAGCCCCAGCATTTT
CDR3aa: CASSQDGPNQPQHF

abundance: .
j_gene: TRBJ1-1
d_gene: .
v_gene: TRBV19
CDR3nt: TGTGCCAGTAGTACCGCGGGGCTCCGGGGAATCACTGAAGCTTTCTTT
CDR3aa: CASSTAGLRGITEAFF

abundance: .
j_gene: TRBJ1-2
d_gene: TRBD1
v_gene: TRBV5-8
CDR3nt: TGTGCCAGCAGCCTGGGCCAACAGGGGTACACCTTC
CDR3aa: CASSLGQQGYTF

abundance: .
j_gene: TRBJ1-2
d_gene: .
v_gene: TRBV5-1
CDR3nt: TGCGCCAGCAGAATTGGGTATGCGCGGGACGAGGACAATGGCTACACCTTC
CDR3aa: CASRIGYARDEDNGYTF

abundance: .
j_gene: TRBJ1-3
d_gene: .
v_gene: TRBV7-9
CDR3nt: TGTGCCAGCAGCCCAGTGGGCAGTGACACCATATATTTT
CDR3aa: CASSPVGSDTIYF

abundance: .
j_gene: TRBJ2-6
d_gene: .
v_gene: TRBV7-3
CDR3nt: TGTGCCAGCGCTAAGGGGGTCACTAGGACCAACGTCCTGACTTTC
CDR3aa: CASAKGVTRTNVLTF

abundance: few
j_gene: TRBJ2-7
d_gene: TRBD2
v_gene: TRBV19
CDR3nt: TGTGCCAGTAGTAAGGCTAGCGGGAGACCCGAGCAGTACTTC
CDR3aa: CASSKASGRPEQYF

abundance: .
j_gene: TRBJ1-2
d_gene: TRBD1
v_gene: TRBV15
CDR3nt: TGTGCCACCAGCAGACGGACAGGGGATTGGGGCTACACCTTC
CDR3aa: CATSRRTGDWGYTF

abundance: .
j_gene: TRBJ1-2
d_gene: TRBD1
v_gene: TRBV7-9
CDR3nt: TGTGCCGTATCCGGGACAGACGATGCTAACTATGGCTACACCTTC
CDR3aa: CAVSGTDDANYGYTF

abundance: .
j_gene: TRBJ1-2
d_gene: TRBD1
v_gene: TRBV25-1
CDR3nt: TGTGCCAGCGCCGGACAGGGGAAGAATGGCTACACCTTC
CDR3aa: CASAGQGKNGYTF

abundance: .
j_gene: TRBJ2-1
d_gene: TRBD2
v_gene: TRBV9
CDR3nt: TGTGCCAGCAGTACTAGCGGGAGGGGTTCCTACAATGAGCAGTTCTTC
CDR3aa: CASSTSGRGSYNEQFF

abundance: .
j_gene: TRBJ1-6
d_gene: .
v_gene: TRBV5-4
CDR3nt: TGTGCCAGCAGCCCGGGGAGCACCTATAATTCACCCCTCCACTTT
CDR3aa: CASSPGSTYNSPLHF

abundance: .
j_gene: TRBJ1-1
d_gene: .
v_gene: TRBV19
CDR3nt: TGTGCCAGTAGTATCGGAGGGATTAACACTGAAGCTTTCTTT
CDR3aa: CASSIGGINTEAFF

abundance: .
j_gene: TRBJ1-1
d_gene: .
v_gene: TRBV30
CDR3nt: TGTGCCTGGACCTCGGAGGTACGAGCTTTCTTT
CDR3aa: CAWTSEVRAFF

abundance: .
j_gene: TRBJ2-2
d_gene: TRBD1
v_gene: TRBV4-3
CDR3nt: TGCGCCAGCAGCCAAGACCGGGACAGGGGCGTTACCGGGGAGCTGTTTTTT
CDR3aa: CASSQDRDRGVTGELFF

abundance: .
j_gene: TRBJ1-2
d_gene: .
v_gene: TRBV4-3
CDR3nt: TGCGCCAGCAGCCAAGGGGCGGGCAGATACTATGGCTACACCTTC
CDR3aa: CASSQGAGRYYGYTF

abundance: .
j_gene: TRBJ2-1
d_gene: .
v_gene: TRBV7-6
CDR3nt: TGTGCCAGCAGCTGGGGGGACGAGGCTGGGAATGAGCAGTTCTTC
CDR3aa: CASSWGDEAGNEQFF

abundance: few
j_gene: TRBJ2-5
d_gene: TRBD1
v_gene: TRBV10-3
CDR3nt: TGTGCCACGGGGACAGGGATGCATGAGACCCAGTACTTC
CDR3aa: CATGTGMHETQYF

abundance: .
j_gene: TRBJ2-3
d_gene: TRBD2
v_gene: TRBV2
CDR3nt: TGTGCCAGCAATTTCCGGGCAGCGGGAGTGGGAGATACGCAGTATTTT
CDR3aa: CASNFRAAGVGDTQYF

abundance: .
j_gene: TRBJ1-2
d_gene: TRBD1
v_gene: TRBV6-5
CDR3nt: TGTGCCTCCAGGGACAGGGAATTTTATGGCTACACCTTC
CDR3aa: CASRDREFYGYTF

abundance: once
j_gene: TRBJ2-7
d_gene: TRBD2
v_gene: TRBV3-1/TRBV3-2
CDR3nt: TGTGCCAGCAGCCCTCGGGGAGCGGGAGGGGGGGAGCAGTACTTC
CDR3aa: CASSPRGAGGGEQYF

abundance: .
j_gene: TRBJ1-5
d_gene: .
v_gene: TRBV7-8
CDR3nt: TGTGCCAGCAGCTTAGAATTGGCAGGTGAACAGCCCCAGCATTTT
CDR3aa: CASSLELAGEQPQHF

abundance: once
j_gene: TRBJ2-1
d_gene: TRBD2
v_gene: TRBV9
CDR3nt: TGTGCCAGCAGCAAAAAGCGACTAGCGGGGGCCTACAATGAGCAGTTCTTC
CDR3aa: CASSKKRLAGAYNEQFF

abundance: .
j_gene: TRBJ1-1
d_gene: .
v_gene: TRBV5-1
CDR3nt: TGCGCCAGCAGCTCCCCAGGGGATTTCACTGAAGCTTTCTTT
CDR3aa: CASSSPGDFTEAFF

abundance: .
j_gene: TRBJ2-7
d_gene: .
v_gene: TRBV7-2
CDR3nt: TGTGCCAGCAGCCCTTCCGAAGCCTCCTACGAGCAGTACTTC
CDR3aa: CASSPSEASYEQYF

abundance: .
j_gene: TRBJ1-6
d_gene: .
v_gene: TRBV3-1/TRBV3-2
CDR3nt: TGTGCCAGCAGCCAAGATCTGGGGAGTTCCTCCTATAATTCACCCCTCCACTTT
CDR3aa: CASSQDLGSSSYNSPLHF

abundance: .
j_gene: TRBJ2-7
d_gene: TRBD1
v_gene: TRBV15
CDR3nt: TGTGCCACCAGCAGAGATCGGGACAGGGCCTACGAGCAGTACTTC
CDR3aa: CATSRDRDRAYEQYF

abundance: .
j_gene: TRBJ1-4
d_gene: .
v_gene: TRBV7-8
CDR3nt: TGTGCCAGCAGCTTAACTCTTTTAGTTCTCGGTTCTAATGAAAAACTGTTTTTT
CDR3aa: CASSLTLLVLGSNEKLFF

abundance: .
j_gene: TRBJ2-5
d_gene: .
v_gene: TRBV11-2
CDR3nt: TGTGCCAGCAGTTTTTCGGGGGGCGCAGAGACCCAGTACTTC
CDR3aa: CASSFSGGAETQYF

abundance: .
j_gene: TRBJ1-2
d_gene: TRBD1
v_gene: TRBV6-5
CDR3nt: TGTGCCATCACCGGGACAGGAGTCTATGGCTACACCTTC
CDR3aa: CAITGTGVYGYTF

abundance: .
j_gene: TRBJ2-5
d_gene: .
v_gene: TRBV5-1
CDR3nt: TGCGCCAGCAGCTTAGGACAGACCCAAGAGACCCAGTACTTC
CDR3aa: CASSLGQTQETQYF

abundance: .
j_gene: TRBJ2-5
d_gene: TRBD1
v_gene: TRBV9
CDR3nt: TGTGCCAGCAGCGGGACCCCCGGACAGGGGCCCGTAGGGACCCAGTACTTC
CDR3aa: CASSGTPGQGPVGTQYF

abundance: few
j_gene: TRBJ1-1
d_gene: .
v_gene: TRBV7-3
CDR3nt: TGTGCCAGCAGCTTGGCGGGAGGCTCTGAAGCTTTCTTT
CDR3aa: CASSLAGGSEAFF

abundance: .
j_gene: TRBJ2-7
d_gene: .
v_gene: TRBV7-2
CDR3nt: TGTGCCAGCAGCTTAACGATGAGCTCCTACGAGCAGTACTTC
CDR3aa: CASSLTMSSYEQYF

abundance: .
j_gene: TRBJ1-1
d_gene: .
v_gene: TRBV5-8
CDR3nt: TGTGCCAGCAGCTTAACCCTGGGGGCAGCTTTCTTT
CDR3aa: CASSLTLGAAFF

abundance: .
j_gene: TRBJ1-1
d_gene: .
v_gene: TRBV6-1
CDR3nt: TGTGCCAGCAGTGAACTACTCCTTAACACTGAAGCTTTCTTT
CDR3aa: CASSELLLNTEAFF

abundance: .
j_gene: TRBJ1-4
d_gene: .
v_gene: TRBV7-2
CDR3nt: TGTGCCAGCAGCCCATGGACGTGGGGAGAGGAACTGTTTTTT
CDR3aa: CASSPWTWGEELFF

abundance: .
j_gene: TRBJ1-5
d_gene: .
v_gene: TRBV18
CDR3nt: TGTGCCAGCTCACCCGAACAAGGCAATCAGCCCCAGCATTTT
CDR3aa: CASSPEQGNQPQHF

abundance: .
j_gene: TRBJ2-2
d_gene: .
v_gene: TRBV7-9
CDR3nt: TGTGCCAGCAGCCTGAACACCGGGGAGCTGTTTTTT
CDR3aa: CASSLNTGELFF

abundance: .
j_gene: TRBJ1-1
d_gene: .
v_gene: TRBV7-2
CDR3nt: TGTGCCAGCAGCTTCACAGGATCGAACACTGAAGCTTTCTTT
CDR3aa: CASSFTGSNTEAFF

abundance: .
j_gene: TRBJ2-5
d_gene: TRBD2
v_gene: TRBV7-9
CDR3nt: TGTGCCAGCAGCCCGGGGGGGACTAGCGGGTTTGAGACCCAGTACTTC
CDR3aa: CASSPGGTSGFETQYF

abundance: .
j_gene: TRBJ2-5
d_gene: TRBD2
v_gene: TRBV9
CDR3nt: TGTGCCAGCAGCCCTCGGACCTGGGCTAGCGGGGAAGAGACCCAGTACTTC
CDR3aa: CASSPRTWASGEETQYF

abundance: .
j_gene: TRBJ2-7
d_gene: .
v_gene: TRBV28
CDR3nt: TGTGCCAGCAGTTTATTGGCAGGGGCTGAGGAGCAGTACTTC
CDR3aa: CASSLLAGAEEQYF

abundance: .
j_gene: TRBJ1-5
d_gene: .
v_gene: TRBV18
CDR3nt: TGTGCCAGCTCCCCGGGAGTTCAGAATCAGCCCCAGCATTTT
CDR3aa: CASSPGVQNQPQHF

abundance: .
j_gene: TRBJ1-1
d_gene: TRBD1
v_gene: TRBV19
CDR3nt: TGTGCCAGTAGCGTGGACGACAGGGCAGGGGAAGCTTTCTTT
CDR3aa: CASSVDDRAGEAFF

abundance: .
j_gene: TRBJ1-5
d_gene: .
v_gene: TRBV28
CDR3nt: TGTGCCAGCAGTTCCCAGGGAGGGCCCCAGCATTTT
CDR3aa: CASSSQGGPQHF

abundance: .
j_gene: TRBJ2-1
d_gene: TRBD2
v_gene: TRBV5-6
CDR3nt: TGTGCCAGCGACCGGGAAGCGGGGGGGCTTTCCTACAATGAGCAGTTCTTC
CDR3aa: CASDREAGGLSYNEQFF

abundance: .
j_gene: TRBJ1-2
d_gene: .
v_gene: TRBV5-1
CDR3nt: TGCGCCAGCAGCTTGGGAGTTCGAGGGGTCGATATGGCGGGGTATGGCTACACCTTC
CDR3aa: CASSLGVRGVDMAGYGYTF